The source of this T cell receptor beta chain is a study of shared clonotypes between healthy human individuals. The J segment lost 5 bases and the V segment lost 1 base, leaving 15 bases of the junction unmatched. This CDR3 has 19 residues. Germline V CDR1 and CDR2: SGHTS, YDEGEE. TCRdb keeps only in-frame clones here, not all; method: immunoSEQ multiplex PCR. Counted here are hundreds of thousands of clones, 74% occurring once; the ten biggest clones make up around 10%. This clone was picked up one time. The sample taken for sequencing was memory CD4+ T cells sorted from blood. The sample's subset: CD45RA-negative fraction. The rearrangement uses TRBV5-8 and TRBJ2-5, with 12 bases lining up with TRBD1. The receptor was derived from a man aged 30 to 39 in good health. The CDR3 DNA sequence: TGTGCCAGCAGCTTGACCGGGACAGGGGGCTTAGGGGTTCGGGAGACCCAGTACTTC. Translating gives CASSLTGTGGLGVRETQYF.